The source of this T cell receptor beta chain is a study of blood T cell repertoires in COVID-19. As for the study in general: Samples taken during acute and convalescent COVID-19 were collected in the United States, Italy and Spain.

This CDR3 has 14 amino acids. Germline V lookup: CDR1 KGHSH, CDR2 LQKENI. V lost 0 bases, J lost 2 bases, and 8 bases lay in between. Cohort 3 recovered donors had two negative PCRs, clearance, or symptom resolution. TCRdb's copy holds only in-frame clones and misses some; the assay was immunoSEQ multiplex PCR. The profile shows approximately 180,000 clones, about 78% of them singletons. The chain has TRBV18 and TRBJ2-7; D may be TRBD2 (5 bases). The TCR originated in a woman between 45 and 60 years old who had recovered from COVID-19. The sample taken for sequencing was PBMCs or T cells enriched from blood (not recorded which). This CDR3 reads CASSPPSGTYEQYF. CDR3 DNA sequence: TGTGCCAGCTCACCACCGTCGGGGACCTACGAGCAGTACTTC.